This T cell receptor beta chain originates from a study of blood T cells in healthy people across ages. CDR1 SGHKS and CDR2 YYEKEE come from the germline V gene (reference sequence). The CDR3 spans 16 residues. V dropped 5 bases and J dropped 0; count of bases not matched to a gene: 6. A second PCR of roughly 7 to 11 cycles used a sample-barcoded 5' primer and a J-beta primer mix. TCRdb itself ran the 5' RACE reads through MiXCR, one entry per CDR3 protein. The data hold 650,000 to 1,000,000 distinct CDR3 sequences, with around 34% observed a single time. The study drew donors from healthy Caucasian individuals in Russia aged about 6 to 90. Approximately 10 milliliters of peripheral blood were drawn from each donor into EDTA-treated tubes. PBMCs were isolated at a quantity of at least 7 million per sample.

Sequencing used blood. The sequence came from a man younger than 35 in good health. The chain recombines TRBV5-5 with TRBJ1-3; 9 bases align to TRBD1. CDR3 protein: CASRPQGAYSGNTIYF. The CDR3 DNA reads TGTGCCAGCAGGCCACAGGGGGCCTACTCTGGAAACACCATATATTTT.